This TCR beta chain derives from a study of metastatic and nonmetastatic thyroid tumors. Each patient came to thyroid surgery without any prior treatment (of any kind). From the PCR reads, TCRdb re-called clones with MiXCR. Among 7,000 to 8,500 clones listed, 28% were seen once. This clone is classed as large. The V and J ends lost 4 bases and 6 bases, in that order; junction bases with no gene match: 4. The CDR3 consists of 13 residues. Sequences were obtained from adjacent normal tissue. This sequence was found in a male donor with papillary thyroid cancer or a benign thyroid nodule (not recorded which). Some clones in this sample may be carry-over from other donors' samples. This chain links TRBV12-3 or TRBV12-4 with TRBJ1-2; TRBD1 aligns across 8 bases. CDR3 residues: CASSSTGGNGYTF. CDR3 in DNA: TGTGCCAGCAGTTCTACAGGGGGTAATGGCTACACCTTC.